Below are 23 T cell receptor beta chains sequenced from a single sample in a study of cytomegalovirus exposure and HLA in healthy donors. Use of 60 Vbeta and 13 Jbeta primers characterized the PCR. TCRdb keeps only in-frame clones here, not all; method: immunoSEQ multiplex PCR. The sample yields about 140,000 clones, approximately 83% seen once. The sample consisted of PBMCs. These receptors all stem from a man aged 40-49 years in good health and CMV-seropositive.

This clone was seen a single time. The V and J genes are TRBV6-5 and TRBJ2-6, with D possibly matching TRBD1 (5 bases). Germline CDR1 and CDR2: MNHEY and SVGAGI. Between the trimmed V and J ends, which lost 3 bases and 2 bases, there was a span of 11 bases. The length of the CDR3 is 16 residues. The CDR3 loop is CASSYGRRAGANVLTF. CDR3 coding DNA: TGTGCCAGCAGTTATGGTCGCAGGGCTGGGGCCAACGTCCTGACTTTC.

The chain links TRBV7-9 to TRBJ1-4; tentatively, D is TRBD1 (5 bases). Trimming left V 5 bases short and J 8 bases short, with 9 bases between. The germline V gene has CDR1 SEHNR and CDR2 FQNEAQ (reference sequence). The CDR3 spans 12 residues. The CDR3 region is CASSQGREKLFF. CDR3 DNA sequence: TGTGCCAGCAGCCAGGGCAGGGAAAAACTGTTTTTT.

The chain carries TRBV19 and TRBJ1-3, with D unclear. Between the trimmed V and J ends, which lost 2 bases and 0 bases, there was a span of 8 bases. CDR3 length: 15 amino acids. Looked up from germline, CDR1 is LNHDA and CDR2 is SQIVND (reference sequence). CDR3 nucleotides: TGTGCCAGTAGTATATTAGACATCTCTGGAAACACCATATATTTT. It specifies CASSILDISGNTIYF.

Written as DNA, the CDR3 is TGTGCCAGCAGACGACTAGCGGGGGGAACAGATACGCAGTATTTT. Translated, it gives CASRRLAGGTDTQYF. The rearrangement joins TRBV5-4 to TRBJ2-3, with 13 bases fitting TRBD2. Trimming removed 5 bases from V and 3 bases from J; junction bases left unmatched: 3. Germline V CDR1 and CDR2: SGHNT, YYREEE (reference sequence). The CDR3 runs 15 residues.

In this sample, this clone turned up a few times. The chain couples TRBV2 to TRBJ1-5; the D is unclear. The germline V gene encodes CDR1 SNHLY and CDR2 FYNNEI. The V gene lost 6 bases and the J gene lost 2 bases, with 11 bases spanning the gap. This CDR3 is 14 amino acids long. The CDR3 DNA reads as TGTGCCAGCAGGGTCCCGGTCGGCAATCAGCCCCAGCATTTT. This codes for CASRVPVGNQPQHF.

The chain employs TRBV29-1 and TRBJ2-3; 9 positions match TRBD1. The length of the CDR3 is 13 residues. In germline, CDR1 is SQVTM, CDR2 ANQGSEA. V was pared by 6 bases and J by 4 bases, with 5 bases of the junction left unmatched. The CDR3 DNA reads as TGCAGCGTACAAACAGGGGGCCCAGATACGCAGTATTTT. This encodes CSVQTGGPDTQYF.

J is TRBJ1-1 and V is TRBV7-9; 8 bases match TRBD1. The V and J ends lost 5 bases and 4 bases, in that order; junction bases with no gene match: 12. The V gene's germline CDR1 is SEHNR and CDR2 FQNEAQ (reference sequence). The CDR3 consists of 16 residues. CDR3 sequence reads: CASSPWTGPGSTEAFF. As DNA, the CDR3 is TGTGCCAGCAGCCCTTGGACAGGGCCGGGGAGCACTGAAGCTTTCTTT.

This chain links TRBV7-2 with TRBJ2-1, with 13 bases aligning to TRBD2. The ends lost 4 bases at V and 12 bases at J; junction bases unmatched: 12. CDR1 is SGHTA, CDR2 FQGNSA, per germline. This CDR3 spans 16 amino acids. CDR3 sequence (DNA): TGTGCCAGCAGCTCCCCGACTAGCGGGGGGCGGGGGGCGCAGTTCTTC. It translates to CASSSPTSGGRGAQFF.

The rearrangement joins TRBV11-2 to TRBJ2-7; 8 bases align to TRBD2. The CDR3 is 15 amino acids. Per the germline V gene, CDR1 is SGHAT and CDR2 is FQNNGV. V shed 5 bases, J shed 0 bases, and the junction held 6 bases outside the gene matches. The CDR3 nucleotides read TGTGCCAGCAGCCAAGCCGGGACTAGCTCCTACGAGCAGTACTTC. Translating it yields CASSQAGTSSYEQYF.

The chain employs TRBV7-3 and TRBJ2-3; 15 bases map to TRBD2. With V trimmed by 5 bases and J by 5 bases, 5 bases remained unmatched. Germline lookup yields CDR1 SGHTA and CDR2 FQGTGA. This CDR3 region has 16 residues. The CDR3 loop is CASSPGLAGGVDTQYF. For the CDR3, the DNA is TGTGCCAGCAGCCCCGGACTAGCGGGAGGGGTAGATACGCAGTATTTT.

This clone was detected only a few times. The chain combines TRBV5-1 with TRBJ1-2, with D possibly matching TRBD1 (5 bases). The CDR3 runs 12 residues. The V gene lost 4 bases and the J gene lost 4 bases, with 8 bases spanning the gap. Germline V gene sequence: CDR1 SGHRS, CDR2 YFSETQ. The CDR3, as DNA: TGCGCCAGCAGCGGGGCAGCCTATGGCTACACCTTC. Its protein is CASSGAAYGYTF.

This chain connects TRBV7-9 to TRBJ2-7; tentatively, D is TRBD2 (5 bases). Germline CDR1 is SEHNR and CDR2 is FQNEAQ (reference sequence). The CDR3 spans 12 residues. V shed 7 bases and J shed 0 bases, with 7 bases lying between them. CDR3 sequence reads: CASNRGSYEQYF. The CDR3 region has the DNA TGTGCCAGCAATCGGGGCTCCTACGAGCAGTACTTC.

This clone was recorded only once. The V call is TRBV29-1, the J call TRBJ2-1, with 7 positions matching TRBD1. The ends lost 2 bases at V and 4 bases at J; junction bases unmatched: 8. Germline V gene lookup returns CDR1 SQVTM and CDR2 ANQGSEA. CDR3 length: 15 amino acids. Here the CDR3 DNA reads TGCAGCGTTGAATACGTGAGGGGGCCATACAATGAGCAGTTCTTC. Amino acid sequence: CSVEYVRGPYNEQFF.

The CDR3 loop is CASTDGTGSGANVLTF. The CDR3 bases are TGTGCCAGCACCGATGGGACAGGGTCTGGGGCCAACGTCCTGACTTTC. The rearrangement joins TRBV6-6 to TRBJ2-6; 9 bases match TRBD1. Per germline, CDR1 MNHNY and CDR2 SVGAGI (reference sequence). The J segment lost 1 base and the V segment lost 7 bases, leaving 5 bases of the junction unmatched. CDR3 size: 16 residues.

CDR3 protein: CSVRTGTDYGYTF. The CDR3 DNA follows: TGCAGCGTACGGACAGGCACGGATTATGGCTACACCTTC. The chain links TRBV29-1 to TRBJ1-2, with TRBD1 matching 7 bases. After removal of 6 bases from V and 5 bases from J, the junction contained 9 bases not matched to a gene. This CDR3 region has 13 residues. Per germline, CDR1 SQVTM and CDR2 ANQGSEA.

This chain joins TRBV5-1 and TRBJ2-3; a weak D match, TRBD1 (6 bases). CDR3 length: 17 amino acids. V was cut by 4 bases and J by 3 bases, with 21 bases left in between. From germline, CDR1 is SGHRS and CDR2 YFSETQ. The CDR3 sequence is CASSPYRDIRATDTQYF. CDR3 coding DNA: TGCGCCAGCAGCCCCTACAGGGACATCCGGGCGACAGATACGCAGTATTTT. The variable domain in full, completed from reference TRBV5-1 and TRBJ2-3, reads KAGVTQTPRYLIKTRGQQVTLSCSPISGHRSVSWYQQTPGQGLQFLFEYFSETQRNKGNFPGRFSGRQFSNSRSEMNVSTLELGDSALYLCASSPYRDIRATDTQYFGPGTRLTVL.

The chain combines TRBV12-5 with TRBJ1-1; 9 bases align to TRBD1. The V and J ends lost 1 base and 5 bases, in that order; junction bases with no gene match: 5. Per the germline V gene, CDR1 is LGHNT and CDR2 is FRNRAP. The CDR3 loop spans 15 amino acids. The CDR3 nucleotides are TGTGCTAGTGGTTTGGAAACAGGGGGCCGGACTGAAGCTTTCTTT. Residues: CASGLETGGRTEAFF.

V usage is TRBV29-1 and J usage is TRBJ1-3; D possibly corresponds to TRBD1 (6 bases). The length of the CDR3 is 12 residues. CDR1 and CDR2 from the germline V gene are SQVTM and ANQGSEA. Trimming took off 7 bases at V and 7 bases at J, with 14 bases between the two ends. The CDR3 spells CSAADRINTIYF. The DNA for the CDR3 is TGCAGCGCTGCGGACAGAATCAACACCATATATTTT.

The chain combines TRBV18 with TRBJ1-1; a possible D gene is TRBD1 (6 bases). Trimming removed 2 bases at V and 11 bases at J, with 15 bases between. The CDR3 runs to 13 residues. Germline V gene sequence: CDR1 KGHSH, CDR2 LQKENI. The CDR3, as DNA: TGTGCCAGCTCACCAGTTCCCGAGGGGGGGGCTTTCTTT. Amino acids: CASSPVPEGGAFF.

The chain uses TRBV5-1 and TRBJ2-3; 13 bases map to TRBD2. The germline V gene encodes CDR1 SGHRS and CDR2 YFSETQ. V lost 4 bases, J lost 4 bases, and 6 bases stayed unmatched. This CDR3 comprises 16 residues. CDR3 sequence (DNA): TGCGCCAGCAGCCTAGGACTAGCGGGAGTATCAGATACGCAGTATTTT. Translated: CASSLGLAGVSDTQYF. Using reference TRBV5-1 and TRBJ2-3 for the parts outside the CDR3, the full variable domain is KAGVTQTPRYLIKTRGQQVTLSCSPISGHRSVSWYQQTPGQGLQFLFEYFSETQRNKGNFPGRFSGRQFSNSRSEMNVSTLELGDSALYLCASSLGLAGVSDTQYFGPGTRLTVL.

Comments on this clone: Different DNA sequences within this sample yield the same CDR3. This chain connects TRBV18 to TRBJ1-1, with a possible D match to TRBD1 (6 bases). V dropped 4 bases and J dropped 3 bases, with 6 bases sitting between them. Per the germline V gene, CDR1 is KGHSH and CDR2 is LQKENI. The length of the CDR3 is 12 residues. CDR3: CASSHRDTEAFF. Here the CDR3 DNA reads TGTGCCAGCTCACACAGGGACACTGAAGCTTTCTTT.

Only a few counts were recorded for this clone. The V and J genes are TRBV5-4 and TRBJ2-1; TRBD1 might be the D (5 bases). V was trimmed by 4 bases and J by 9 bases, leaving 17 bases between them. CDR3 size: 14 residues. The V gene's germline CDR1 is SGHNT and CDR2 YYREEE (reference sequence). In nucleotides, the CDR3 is TGTGCCAGCAGCGTATCAGGGTTGGACGGTGAGCAGTTCTTC. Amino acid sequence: CASSVSGLDGEQFF.

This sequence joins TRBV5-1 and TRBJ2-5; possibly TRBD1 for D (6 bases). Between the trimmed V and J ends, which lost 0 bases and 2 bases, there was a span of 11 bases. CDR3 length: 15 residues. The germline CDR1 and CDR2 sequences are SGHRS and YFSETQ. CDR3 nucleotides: TGCGCCAGCAGCTTGGTGGGGGCGCGGCAAGAGACCCAGTACTTC. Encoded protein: CASSLVGARQETQYF.